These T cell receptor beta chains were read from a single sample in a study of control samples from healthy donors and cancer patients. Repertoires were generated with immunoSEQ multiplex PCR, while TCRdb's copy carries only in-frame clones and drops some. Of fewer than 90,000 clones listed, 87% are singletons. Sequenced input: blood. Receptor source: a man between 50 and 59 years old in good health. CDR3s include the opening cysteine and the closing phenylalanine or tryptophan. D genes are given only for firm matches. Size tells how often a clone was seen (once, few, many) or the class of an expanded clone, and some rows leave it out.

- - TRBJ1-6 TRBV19 CASSMVGSSYNSPLHF TGTGCCAGTAGTATGGTAGGGAGCTCCTATAATTCACCCCTCCACTTT
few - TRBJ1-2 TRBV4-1 CASTQGPYLNYGYTF TGCGCCAGCACCCAGGGACCGTACCTTAACTATGGCTACACCTTC
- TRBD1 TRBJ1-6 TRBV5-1 CASSFSASGTENSPLHF TGCGCCAGCAGCTTCTCGGCCTCAGGGACAGAAAATTCACCCCTCCACTTT
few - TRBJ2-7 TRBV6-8 CASSYSNPVSGSSYEQYF TGTGCCAGCAGTTACTCGAATCCTGTTAGCGGAAGCTCCTACGAGCAGTACTTC
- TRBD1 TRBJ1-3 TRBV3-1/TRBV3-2 CASSLGQGSSGNTIYF TGTGCCAGCAGCCTAGGACAGGGGTCCTCTGGAAACACCATATATTTT
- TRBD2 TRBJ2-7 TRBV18 CASSPPGSGSGEQYF TGTGCCAGCTCACCACCGGGCAGCGGGAGCGGTGAGCAGTACTTC
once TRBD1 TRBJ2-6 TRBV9 CASSAPVSVSGTGVDSGANVLTF TGTGCCAGCAGCGCCCCGGTCTCTGTCTCGGGGACAGGAGTTGACTCCGGGGCCAACGTCCTGACTTTC
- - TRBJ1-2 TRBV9 CASSERVNYGYTF TGTGCCAGCAGCGAGCGTGTTAACTATGGCTACACCTTC
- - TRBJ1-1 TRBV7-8 CASSLVGNTEAFF TGTGCCAGCAGCTTAGTGGGGAACACTGAAGCTTTCTTT
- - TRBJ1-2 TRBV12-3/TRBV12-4 CASSPATEGGAFF TGTGCCAGCAGCCCCGCCACAGAGGGGGGCGCTTTCTTC
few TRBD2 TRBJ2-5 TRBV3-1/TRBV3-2 CASSPPPLADYQETQYF TGTGCCAGCAGCCCCCCCCCTCTAGCGGATTACCAAGAGACCCAGTACTTC
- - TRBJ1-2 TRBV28 CASSTPTSNRATF TGTGCCAGCAGTACCCCAACCTCTAACAGGGCTACCTTC
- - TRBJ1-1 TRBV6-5 CASSTDGYTEAFF TGTGCCAGCAGTACAGACGGATACACTGAAGCTTTCTTT
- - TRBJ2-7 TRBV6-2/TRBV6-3 CASSYRGSAYEQYF TGTGCCAGCAGTTACAGGGGGTCTGCCTACGAGCAGTACTTC
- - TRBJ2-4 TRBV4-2 CASSQDLVSWGIAEKNIQYF TGTGCCAGCAGCCAAGATTTAGTAAGTTGGGGAATAGCGGAAAAAAACATTCAGTACTTC
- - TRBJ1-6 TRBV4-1 CASSQDHDSYSPLHF TGCGCCAGCAGCCAAGATCACGACAGCTACTCACCCCTCCACTTT
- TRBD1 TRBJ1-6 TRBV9 CASSTQGAESPLHF TGTGCCAGCAGCACTCAGGGGGCTGAGTCACCCCTCCACTTT
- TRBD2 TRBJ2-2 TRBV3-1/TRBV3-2 CASSHELAGGNTGELFF TGTGCCAGCAGCCATGAACTAGCGGGGGGGAACACCGGGGAGCTGTTTTTT
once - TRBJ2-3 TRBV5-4 CASSLTDSGNTQYF TGTGCCAGCAGCTTGACGGATTCAGGGAATACGCAGTATTTT
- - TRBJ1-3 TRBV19 CASSIGSGNTIYF TGTGCCAGTAGTATAGGGTCCGGAAACACCATATATTTT
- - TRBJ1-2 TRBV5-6 CASSLAAGVPYGYTF TGTGCCAGCAGCTTGGCGGCAGGGGTTCCCTATGGCTACACCTTC
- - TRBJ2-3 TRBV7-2 CASSFDRGADTQYF TGTGCCAGCAGCTTTGACCGAGGAGCGGATACGCAGTATTTT
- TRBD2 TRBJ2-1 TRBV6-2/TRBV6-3 CASSYPAGGTSGSRNEQFF TGTGCCAGCAGTTACCCTGCAGGTGGTACTAGCGGGAGTCGAAATGAGCAGTTCTTC
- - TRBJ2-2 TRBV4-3 CASSQDLIRTGELFF TGCGCCAGCAGCCAAGATCTGATACGCACCGGGGAGCTGTTTTTT
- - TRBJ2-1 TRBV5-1 CASSSRTVNEQFF TGCGCCAGCAGCTCCCGGACTGTCAATGAGCAGTTCTTC
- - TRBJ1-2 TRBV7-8 CASSDTGGAGGYTF TGTGCCAGCAGCGACACCGGGGGGGCTGGCGGCTACACCTTC
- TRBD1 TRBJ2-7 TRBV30 CAWSAAPWDRGRPYEQYF TGTGCCTGGAGTGCGGCCCCCTGGGATAGGGGGCGCCCCTACGAGCAGTACTTC
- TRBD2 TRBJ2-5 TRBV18 CASSRGLAGVGETQYF TGTGCCAGCTCACGGGGACTAGCGGGAGTTGGAGAGACCCAGTACTTC
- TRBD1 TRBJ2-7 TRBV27 CASSPRGLLGEQYF TGTGCCAGCAGTCCGAGGGGGCTACTTGGCGAGCAGTACTTC
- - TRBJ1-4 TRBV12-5 CASGSGGGNEKLFF TGTGCTAGTGGATCGGGAGGGGGAAACGAAAAACTGTTTTTT
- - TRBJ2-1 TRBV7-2 CASSPGRNEQFF TGTGCCAGCAGCCCTGGGCGGAATGAGCAGTTCTTC
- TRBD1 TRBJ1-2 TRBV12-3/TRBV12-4 CASRQGTVYGYTF TGTGCCAGCAGACAGGGGACGGTCTATGGCTACACCTTC
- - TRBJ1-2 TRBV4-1 CASSQGTALYGYTF TGCGCCAGCAGCCAAGGGACTGCCCTCTATGGCTACACCTTC
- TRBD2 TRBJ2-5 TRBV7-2 CASSSRLAGGFKETQYF TGTGCCAGCAGCTCCAGACTAGCGGGAGGGTTTAAAGAGACCCAGTACTTC
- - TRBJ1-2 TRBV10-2 CASRATGIEKGYTF TGCGCCAGCAGGGCAACAGGGATAGAAAAAGGCTACACCTTC
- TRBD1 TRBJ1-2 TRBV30 CAWGRGDGYTF TGTGCCTGGGGCAGGGGGGATGGCTACACCTTC
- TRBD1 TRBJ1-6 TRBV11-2 CASSSLLTGDNSPLHF TGTGCCAGCAGCTCCCTACTGACAGGGGATAATTCACCCCTCCACTTT
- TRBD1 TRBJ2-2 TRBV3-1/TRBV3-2 CASSQEEPGQTNTGELFF TGTGCCAGCAGCCAAGAGGAACCGGGACAGACCAACACCGGGGAGCTGTTTTTT
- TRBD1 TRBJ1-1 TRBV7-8 CASSRQGNTEAFF TGTGCCAGCAGCAGACAGGGGAACACTGAAGCTTTCTTT
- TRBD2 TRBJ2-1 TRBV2 CASSVAGGQGEQFF TGTGCCAGCAGTGTGGCGGGGGGTCAGGGTGAGCAGTTCTTC
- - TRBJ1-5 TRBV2 CASSDGGNQPQHF TGTGCCAGCAGTGACGGGGGGAATCAGCCCCAGCATTTT
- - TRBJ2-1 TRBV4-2 CASRGGKPYDEQFF TGTGCCAGCAGGGGCGGGAAGCCTTACGATGAGCAGTTCTTC
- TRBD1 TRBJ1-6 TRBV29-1 CSVSPKPDRGSSYNSPLHF TGCAGCGTTTCGCCAAAACCGGACAGGGGAAGCTCCTATAATTCACCCCTCCACTTT
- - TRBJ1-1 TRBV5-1 CASGRGIGTEAFF TGCGCCAGCGGACGGGGGATTGGCACTGAAGCTTTCTTT
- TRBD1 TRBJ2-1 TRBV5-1 CASSLETGIDNEQFF TGCGCCAGCAGCTTGGAGACAGGGATTGACAATGAGCAGTTCTTC
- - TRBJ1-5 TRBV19 CASSINWDQPQHF TGTGCCAGTAGTATTAATTGGGATCAGCCCCAGCATTTT
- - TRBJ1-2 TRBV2 CASSTSANYGYTF TGTGCCAGCAGTACCAGTGCTAACTATGGCTACACCTTC
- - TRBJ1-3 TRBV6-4 CASRHWESGNTIYF TGTGCCAGCCGACACTGGGAGTCTGGAAACACCATATATTTT
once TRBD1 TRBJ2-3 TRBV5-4 CASSDATGGGNTDTQYF TGTGCCAGCAGCGACGCGACAGGGGGCGGAAACACAGATACGCAGTATTTT
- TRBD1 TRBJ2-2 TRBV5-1 CASRTGTGTTGELFF TGCGCCAGCAGAACCGGGACAGGGACCACCGGGGAGCTGTTTTTT
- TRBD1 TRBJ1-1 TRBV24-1 CATSDPRQGANTEAFF TGTGCCACCAGTGATCCCCGACAGGGGGCGAACACTGAAGCTTTCTTT
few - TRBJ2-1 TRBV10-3 CAISEGLSSYNEQFF TGTGCCATCAGTGAGGGACTGAGCTCCTACAATGAGCAGTTCTTC
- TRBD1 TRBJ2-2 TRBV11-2 CASSPSGTGAGELFF TGTGCCAGCAGCCCGTCCGGGACAGGGGCCGGGGAGCTGTTTTTT
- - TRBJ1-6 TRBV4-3 CASSQPGSPLHF TGCGCCAGCAGCCAACCGGGCTCACCCCTCCACTTT
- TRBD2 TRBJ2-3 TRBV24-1 CATSGVAGGPDTQYF TGTGCCACCAGTGGGGTAGCGGGGGGCCCAGATACGCAGTATTTT
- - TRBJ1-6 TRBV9 CASSVASGAPLHF TGTGCCAGCAGCGTAGCGTCAGGGGCACCCCTCCACTTT
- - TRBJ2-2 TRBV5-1 CASKTDGELFF TGCGCCAGCAAGACTGACGGGGAGCTGTTTTTT
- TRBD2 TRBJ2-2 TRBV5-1 CASRTSGIGGELFF TGCGCCAGCAGAACTAGCGGGATTGGCGGGGAGCTGTTTTTT